Below, 22 T cell receptor beta chains from the same sample are listed, as sequenced in a study of beta chain features in type 1 diabetes. Findings and caveats of the study: Moderate but significant shortening of TCRB CDR3s was recorded in all four CD4+ subsets from Type 1 diabetes patients.

Their recognized antigens are unknown. Sequenced material consisted of expressed TCRB transcripts (all of the isolated RNA was reverse transcribed). TCRdb's copy holds only in-frame clones and misses some; the assay was immunoSEQ multiplex PCR. The repertoire holds a few hundred thousand clones, with 14% as singletons. Input material: naive CD4+ T cells from blood. All receptors come from a man aged 25-45 years with type 1 diabetes.

V and J are TRBV11-3 and TRBJ2-3, with 7 nucleotides matching TRBD1. V was pared by 0 bases and J by 2 bases, with 2 bases of the junction left unmatched. In germline, CDR1 is SGHNT, CDR2 YENEEA. This CDR3 contains 15 residues. CDR3 nucleotides: TGTGCCAGCAGCTTAGACGGGACAGACACAGATACGCAGTATTTT. Residues: CASSLDGTDTDTQYF.

This clone has just a few counts. The chain is built from TRBV4-1 and TRBJ2-7; D is perhaps TRBD1 (6 bases). The CDR3 totals 14 residues. Trimming stripped 1 base from V and 3 bases from J, with 10 bases between. Germline V gene sequence: CDR1 MGHRA, CDR2 YSYEKL. CDR3 sequence: CASSQGTVIYEQYF. The DNA for the CDR3 is TGCGCCAGCAGCCAAGGGACAGTAATCTACGAGCAGTACTTC.

A few counts support this clone. This chain links TRBV9 with TRBJ2-1; 10 nucleotides line up with TRBD2. V was clipped by 3 bases and J by 7 bases; unmatched bases: 7. CDR1 and CDR2 (germline): SGDLS, YYNGEE. The CDR3 loop spans 15 amino acids. In DNA, the CDR3 is TGTGCCAGCAGCGAGACTAGCGGGTATCCAAATGAGCAGTTCTTC. Amino acids: CASSETSGYPNEQFF.

The V call is TRBV25-1, the J call TRBJ2-1; 8 bases are a match to TRBD1. The CDR3 length is 15 residues. CDR1 is MGHDK, CDR2 SYGVNS, per germline. V was pared by 2 bases and J by 3 bases, with 3 bases of the junction left unmatched. The CDR3 sequence: CASSEGQGLYNEQFF. CDR3 sequence (DNA): TGTGCCAGCAGTGAAGGACAGGGCCTCTACAATGAGCAGTTCTTC.

The chain is built from TRBV5-1 and TRBJ2-1; 9 bases are a match to TRBD1. Germline-derived CDR1 and CDR2 are SGHRS and YFSETQ. Germline trimming cut 1 base from V and 8 bases from J; bases unmatched to any gene: 7. The length of the CDR3 is 15 residues. The CDR3 region is CASSLTGGAGDEQFF. The CDR3 bases are TGCGCCAGCAGCTTGACAGGGGGCGCGGGGGATGAGCAGTTCTTC.

V is TRBV29-1 and J is TRBJ1-1; 9 nucleotides agree with TRBD1. With V trimmed by 6 bases and J by 3 bases, 8 bases remained unmatched. The CDR3 is 14 amino acids. CDR1 is SQVTM and CDR2 is ANQGSEA in the germline V gene. CDR3 sequence: CSVVTGGLHTEAFF. Here the CDR3 DNA reads TGCAGCGTCGTCACAGGGGGCTTGCACACTGAAGCTTTCTTT. Combining the CDR3 with reference TRBV29-1 and TRBJ1-1 gives the whole variable domain SAVISQKPSRDICQRGTSLTIQCQVDSQVTMMFWYRQQPGQSLTLIATANQGSEATYESGFVIDKFPISRPNLTFSTLTVSNMSPEDSSIYLCSVVTGGLHTEAFFGQGTRLTVV.

This clone has a handful of counts. This chain links TRBV5-1 with TRBJ2-7; D possibly corresponds to TRBD1 (7 bases). The germline gives CDR1 SGHRS, CDR2 YFSETQ. The CDR3 sequence is 14 residues long. V was trimmed by 0 bases and J by 3 bases, leaving 10 bases between them. The CDR3 sequence is CASSLEQGGYEQYF. The CDR3 DNA sequence: TGCGCCAGCAGCTTGGAGCAGGGGGGCTACGAGCAGTACTTC.

V gene TRBV11-2 combines with J gene TRBJ2-3; maybe TRBD1 (6 bases). The CDR3 has 13 residues. Germline CDR1 reads SGHAT; CDR2 reads FQNNGV. V was pared by 5 bases and J by 3 bases, with 9 bases between. The CDR3 nucleotides read TGTGCCAGCAGCACAGGGCCGACAGATACGCAGTATTTT. Its translation: CASSTGPTDTQYF.

This chain links TRBV30 with TRBJ2-7, with D perhaps TRBD2 (6 bases). Between the trimmed V and J ends, which lost 0 bases and 0 bases, there was a span of 9 bases. The CDR3 totals 14 residues. CDR1 and CDR2 from the germline V gene are GTSNPN and SVGIG (reference sequence). The CDR3 spells CAWSVGGTSYEQYF. CDR3 nucleotides: TGTGCCTGGAGTGTAGGCGGGACCTCCTACGAGCAGTACTTC.

In this sample, this clone turned up a few times. V and J are TRBV29-1 and TRBJ1-1, with a tentative D call TRBD1 (6 bases). This CDR3 is 11 amino acids long. From germline, CDR1 is SQVTM and CDR2 ANQGSEA. Trimming shortened V by 8 bases and J by 7 bases, and 14 bases separated the two germline ends. Written as DNA, the CDR3 is TGCAGCTTCAGACAGGCGGGTGAAGCTTTCTTT. This sequence encodes CSFRQAGEAFF. Combining the CDR3 with reference TRBV29-1 and TRBJ1-1 gives the whole variable domain SAVISQKPSRDICQRGTSLTIQCQVDSQVTMMFWYRQQPGQSLTLIATANQGSEATYESGFVIDKFPISRPNLTFSTLTVSNMSPEDSSIYLCSFRQAGEAFFGQGTRLTVV.

The rearrangement links TRBV5-4 to TRBJ2-5; 7 nucleotides match TRBD1. The V and J ends lost 4 bases and 5 bases, in that order; junction bases with no gene match: 14. This CDR3 is 16 amino acids long. In germline, CDR1 is SGHNT, CDR2 YYREEE (reference sequence). CDR3 region: CASSPTVQGVGETQYF. CDR3 coding DNA: TGTGCCAGCAGCCCCACGGTCCAGGGGGTTGGTGAGACCCAGTACTTC.

The chain recombines TRBV28 with TRBJ2-4; 8 bases are a match to TRBD1. Trimming cost V 4 bases and J 7 bases; bases outside gene matches: 9. CDR1 and CDR2 from the germline V gene are MDHEN and SYDVKM. The CDR3 consists of 15 residues. The CDR3 DNA sequence: TGTGCCAGCAGTTCTCCCCAGGGGGCGGTGAACATTCAGTACTTC. This sequence encodes CASSSPQGAVNIQYF.

This clone was seen a few times. This chain uses TRBV4-1 with TRBJ2-5; tentatively, D is TRBD1 (6 bases). V dropped 0 bases and J dropped 6 bases, with 14 bases sitting between them. The CDR3 spans 15 residues. The V gene's germline CDR1 is MGHRA and CDR2 YSYEKL. The CDR3 is CASSQDPQGFQTQYF. The CDR3 nucleotides read TGCGCCAGCAGCCAAGATCCACAGGGCTTCCAGACCCAGTACTTC.

V is TRBV10-3 and J is TRBJ2-3; D may be TRBD2 (5 bases). The V gene's germline CDR1 is ENHRY and CDR2 SYGVKD. The CDR3 totals 13 residues. The V and J ends lost 3 bases and 10 bases respectively, with 14 bases between them. In DNA, the CDR3 is TGTGCCATCAGTGAAGTGCGTGAGGAGGCGCAGTATTTT. It yields the protein CAISEVREEAQYF.

The chain employs TRBV5-1 and TRBJ2-3, with 8 bases fitting TRBD1. The V and J ends lost 4 bases and 6 bases, in that order; junction bases with no gene match: 10. The CDR3 length is 15 residues. Germline V gene sequence: CDR1 SGHRS, CDR2 YFSETQ. The CDR3 here is CASSPQTGVGDTQYF. The DNA for the CDR3 is TGCGCCAGCAGCCCCCAGACAGGGGTGGGGGATACGCAGTATTTT.

This clone was counted between two and nine times. This CDR3 is CASSSGGGGTDTQYF. The DNA of the CDR3 is TGTGCCAGCAGCTCAGGAGGGGGAGGGACAGATACGCAGTATTTT. The chain couples TRBV7-2 to TRBJ2-3; tentative D call: TRBD2 (7 bases). CDR1 is SGHTA, CDR2 FQGNSA, per germline. The CDR3 totals 15 residues. V gave up 4 bases and J gave up 3 bases, with 14 bases separating them.

This clone showed up just a few times. This chain uses TRBV5-1 with TRBJ2-7; weak D call: TRBD1 (5 bases). The CDR3 has 14 residues. In germline, CDR1 is SGHRS, CDR2 YFSETQ. The V end lost 0 bases, the J end lost 1 base, and 8 bases lay between the germline ends. CDR3 protein: CASSLGRQSYEQYF. In DNA form, the CDR3 reads TGCGCCAGCAGCTTGGGTCGACAGTCCTACGAGCAGTACTTC.

This clone was counted only a few times. As DNA, the CDR3 is TGTGCCAGCAGCTTAGAACTCCCCACAGATACGCAGTATTTT. It codes for CASSLELPTDTQYF. This chain links TRBV7-8 with TRBJ2-3; D is uncertain. CDR1 SGHVS and CDR2 FQNEAQ come from the germline V gene. Trimming took 1 base from V and 2 from J, leaving 7 bases between them. This CDR3 is built from 14 residues. The whole variable domain, remainder taken from reference TRBV7-8 and TRBJ2-3, is GAGVSQSPRYKVAKRGQDVALRCDPISGHVSLFWYQQALGQGPEFLTYFQNEAQLDKSGLPSDRFFAERPEGSVSTLKIQRTQQEDSAVYLCASSLELPTDTQYFGPGTRLTVL.

CDR3 residues: CASSAGGHVLTF. CDR3 DNA sequence: TGTGCCAGTAGTGCAGGGGGCCACGTCCTGACTTTC. V is TRBV19 and J is TRBJ2-6, with TRBD1 identical over 8 bases. CDR3 length: 12 residues. J gave up 11 bases and V 5 bases, and 2 bases lay outside the gene matches. CDR1 and CDR2 from the germline V gene are LNHDA and SQIVND (reference sequence).

The J gene is TRBJ2-1, the V gene TRBV7-9; perhaps TRBD2 as D (7 bases). V was pared by 2 bases and J by 0 bases, with 17 bases between. The CDR3 is made up of 18 amino acids. Germline CDR1 SEHNR, CDR2 FQNEAQ (reference sequence). CDR3 bases: TGTGCCAGCAGCTTAAGCCCAGGGAGGGGGAGCTCCTACAATGAGCAGTTCTTC. As protein: CASSLSPGRGSSYNEQFF.

The V call is TRBV15, the J call TRBJ2-3, with D possibly TRBD2 on 5 matching bases. V lost 2 bases and J 6 bases, leaving 9 bases between the germline ends. The germline CDR1 and CDR2 sequences are LNHNV and YYDKDF (reference sequence). The CDR3 is made up of 13 amino acids. The CDR3 spells CATSRIRGDTQYF. CDR3 DNA sequence: TGTGCCACCAGCAGAATCCGCGGGGATACGCAGTATTTT.

This clone has only a few counts. The V call is TRBV28, the J call TRBJ1-1; D is perhaps TRBD1 (5 bases). CDR3 length: 15 residues. Germline assignment: CDR1 MDHEN and CDR2 SYDVKM. V lost 2 bases to trimming and J lost 10 bases, with 20 bases between them. This chain's CDR3 is CASSLAQTGDGGAFF. In DNA, the CDR3 is TGTGCCAGCAGTTTAGCCCAAACAGGCGACGGTGGAGCTTTCTTT.